These 29 T cell receptor beta chains were all obtained from the same sample, sequenced in a study of T cells in Graves' hyperthyroidism and ophthalmopathy. TCR beta CDR3 region amplification was performed from RNA transcripts. The TCR CDR3 was amplified in a first-round RT-PCR using the HTBI primer set. TCRdb itself ran the multiplex PCR reads through MiXCR, one entry per CDR3 protein. Here the sample spans around 380,000 distinct CDR3 sequences, approximately 13% being singletons. The sample consisted of blood. The receptors stem from a young man with Graves' hyperthyroidism that later progressed to Graves' ophthalmopathy.

The sample holds many counts of this clonotype. The V and J genes are TRBV10-3 and TRBJ1-1, with 7 positions matching TRBD1. There are 16 residues in the CDR3. V lost 0 bases and J lost 1; bases outside the gene matches: 5. Germline CDR1 reads ENHRY; CDR2 reads SYGVKD. CDR3 loop: CAISESGNRGNTEAFF. The CDR3 nucleotides are TGTGCCATCAGTGAGTCGGGCAACAGGGGGAACACTGAAGCTTTCTTT.

In its sample, this clonotype was seen many times. V and J are TRBV7-6 and TRBJ1-1, with D perhaps TRBD1 (5 bases). Germline values: CDR1 SGHVS, CDR2 FNYEAQ. CDR3 length: 14 residues. Trimming removed 4 bases at V and 6 bases at J, with 15 bases between. In nucleotides, the CDR3 is TGTGCCAGCAGCTCCGGGACGGTCTTTTCTGAAGCTTTCTTT. Translation gives CASSSGTVFSEAFF.

The J gene is TRBJ1-1, the V gene TRBV14; D is unresolved. Per the germline V gene, CDR1 is SGHDN and CDR2 is FVKESK. This CDR3 is 15 amino acids long. The V end lost 4 bases, the J end lost 0 bases, and 12 bases lay between the germline ends. CDR3 sequence reads: CASSPSNWVNTEAFF. The CDR3 DNA reads TGTGCCAGCAGCCCCTCGAACTGGGTGAACACTGAAGCTTTCTTT.

The V gene is TRBV2, the J gene TRBJ1-6; TRBD1 matches 7 bases. Unmatched junction bases numbered 7, after V lost 3 bases and J lost 11 bases. The CDR3 is 14 amino acids. The germline gives CDR1 SNHLY, CDR2 FYNNEI. CDR3 loop: CASSDFRGWTPLHF. The DNA of the CDR3 is TGTGCCAGCAGTGATTTCAGGGGGTGGACACCCCTCCACTTT.

This clonotype was seen ten or more times. The junction and the germline gene differ at one end; a read error may be behind it. This chain links TRBV7-7 with TRBJ2-1; 9 bases are shared with TRBD2. Per germline, CDR1 SSHAT and CDR2 FNYEAQ (reference sequence). The CDR3 is 15 residues long. CDR3 amino acids: CASSLVAGANDEQFF. CDR3 DNA: TGTGCTAGCAGCTTAGTAGCGGGGGCGAATGATGAGCAGTTCTTC.

This clonotype has a count of ten or more. The chain carries TRBV6-1 and TRBJ1-2; 8 bases match TRBD1. The ends lost 5 bases at V and 6 bases at J; junction bases unmatched: 8. This CDR3 is 14 amino acids long. The germline V gene has CDR1 MNHNS and CDR2 SASEGT. The CDR3 DNA is TGTGCCAGCAGTCCCGACAGGGGAGGTAATGGCTACACCTTC. This codes for CASSPDRGGNGYTF.

The chain carries TRBV3-1 and TRBJ2-3, with D possibly matching TRBD2 (6 bases). This CDR3 is 18 amino acids long. Trimming cost V 4 bases and J 2 bases, with 22 bases left between them. Germline CDR1 LGHDT, CDR2 YNNKEL (reference sequence). CDR3 sequence reads: CASSLHHNSGTSTDTQYF. DNA for the CDR3: TGTGCCAGCAGCCTCCACCACAACTCTGGGACTTCCACAGATACGCAGTATTTT.

This clonotype has a count of ten or more. The CDR3 reads CASSLGWHGVQPQHF. CDR3 coding DNA: TGTGCCAGCAGTTTAGGGTGGCACGGGGTTCAGCCCCAGCATTTT. This chain uses TRBV12-3 or TRBV12-4 with TRBJ1-5, with D uncertain. V was clipped by 1 base and J by 6 bases, with 13 bases between them. CDR3 length: 15 residues.

The chain has TRBV5-1 and TRBJ1-4; TRBD1 matches at 11 bases. The CDR3 runs 15 residues. Germline assignment: CDR1 SGHRS and CDR2 YFSETQ. The junction had 4 bases not matched to a gene; V was cut back by 4 bases and J by 5 bases. The CDR3 region is CASSTGTGGNEKLFF. The CDR3 DNA follows: TGCGCCAGCAGCACCGGGACAGGGGGGAATGAAAAACTGTTTTTT. The full variable domain, its missing parts supplied by reference TRBV5-1 and TRBJ1-4, is KAGVTQTPRYLIKTRGQQVTLSCSPISGHRSVSWYQQTPGQGLQFLFEYFSETQRNKGNFPGRFSGRQFSNSRSEMNVSTLELGDSALYLCASSTGTGGNEKLFFGSGTQLSVL.

There are many counts of this clonotype. The rearrangement joins TRBV7-8 to TRBJ1-5, with D maybe TRBD1 (5 bases). V was trimmed by 4 bases and J by 7 bases, leaving 11 bases between them. Germline loops: CDR1 SGHVS, CDR2 FQNEAQ. The length of the CDR3 is 13 residues. The CDR3 is CASSSRVLQPQHF. CDR3 sequence (DNA): TGTGCCAGCAGCTCCAGGGTTTTACAGCCCCAGCATTTT.

The table lists this clonotype with many counts. The rearrangement links TRBV7-6 to TRBJ2-1, with D possibly TRBD1 on 5 matching bases. V shed 3 bases and J shed 7 bases, with 19 bases lying between them. The CDR3 loop spans 16 amino acids. The germline CDR1 and CDR2 sequences are SGHVS and FNYEAQ. CDR3 protein: CASSFERGKFPNEQFF. CDR3 in DNA: TGTGCCAGCAGCTTTGAAAGGGGAAAATTTCCTAATGAGCAGTTCTTC.

The V gene is TRBV7-9, the J gene TRBJ1-3; tentative D call: TRBD1 (6 bases). This CDR3 has 15 residues. CDR1 SEHNR and CDR2 FQNEAQ come from the germline V gene (reference sequence). The V end was cut by 5 bases, the J end by 4 bases, with 15 bases between. The CDR3, as DNA: TGTGCCAGCAGCCTCGACAGGTCCGGAGGAAACACCATATATTTT. Its translation is CASSLDRSGGNTIYF.

In this sample, this clonotype turned up many times. This CDR3 reads CASSLGASGAYNEQFF. CDR3 nucleotide sequence: TGTGCCAGCAGTTTGGGGGCTAGCGGGGCCTACAATGAGCAGTTCTTC. V gene TRBV28 combines with J gene TRBJ2-1, with 9 positions matching TRBD2. V lost 3 bases, J lost 2 bases, and 5 bases stayed unmatched. In germline, CDR1 is MDHEN, CDR2 SYDVKM. This CDR3 region has 16 residues.

The sample holds many counts of this clonotype. The chain joins TRBV12-3 or TRBV12-4 to TRBJ1-5, with D hard to call. The CDR3 sequence is 15 residues long. V lost 1 base and J 0 bases, leaving 7 bases between the germline ends. The CDR3, as DNA: TGTGCCAGCAGTTTAGTCCAGTATAGCAATCAGCCCCAGCATTTT. Encoded protein: CASSLVQYSNQPQHF.

This clonotype was recorded a few times. The V and J genes are TRBV6-1 and TRBJ2-5, with D possibly being TRBD1 or TRBD2 (5 bases each). Germline lookup yields CDR1 MNHNS and CDR2 SASEGT. Trimming stripped 5 bases from V and 0 bases from J, with 10 bases between. The CDR3 has 14 amino acids. CDR3 DNA: TGTGCCAGCAGTTATGGGGACGACCAAGAGACCCAGTACTTC. This encodes CASSYGDDQETQYF.

This clonotype was seen many times. The chain joins TRBV30 to TRBJ1-1; D not resolved. Trimming cost V 0 bases and J 4 bases, with 9 bases left between them. The length of the CDR3 is 13 residues. Per germline, CDR1 GTSNPN and CDR2 SVGIG (reference sequence). The CDR3 DNA sequence: TGTGCCTGGAGTGTGGGCAGCAGCACTGAAGCTTTCTTT. This translates into CAWSVGSSTEAFF.

This clonotype was picked up a small number of times. V gene TRBV30 combines with J gene TRBJ1-6, with a possible D match to TRBD1 (6 bases). Germline CDR1 GTSNPN, CDR2 SVGIG (reference sequence). This CDR3 is built from 12 residues. The V end lost 1 base, the J end lost 10 bases, and 8 bases lay between the germline ends. In nucleotides, the CDR3 is TGTGCCTGGAGTGGGGGGGCATCACCCCTCCACTTT. Encoded protein: CAWSGGASPLHF.

The chain uses TRBV18 and TRBJ1-4; TRBD1 aligns across 7 bases. V lost 6 bases, J lost 8 bases, and 9 bases stayed unmatched. The CDR3 runs to 14 residues. Germline CDR1 reads KGHSH; CDR2 reads LQKENI. The CDR3, as DNA: TGTGCCAGCTCGCGAGACAGGGTAGAAGAAAAACTGTTTTTT. Translation: CASSRDRVEEKLFF.

This clonotype has at least ten counts. The J gene is TRBJ2-5, the V gene TRBV28; 8 bases fit TRBD1. CDR3 length equals 15 residues. The V gene's germline CDR1 is MDHEN and CDR2 SYDVKM. Unmatched junction bases numbered 5, after V lost 3 bases and J lost 2 bases. In DNA form, the CDR3 reads TGTGCCAGCAGTTTCTCGGGACAGGCACAAGAGACCCAGTACTTC. This encodes CASSFSGQAQETQYF.

This clonotype occurred a few times. The chain recombines TRBV6-1 with TRBJ2-1, with TRBD2 identical over 11 bases. Germline V gene sequence: CDR1 MNHNS, CDR2 SASEGT. Losses at the gene ends were 5 bases for V and 6 bases for J; bases not matched to a gene: 15. The CDR3 totals 18 residues. The CDR3 DNA reads as TGTGCCAGCAGTTTTACTTATAAACTAGCGGGGGAGCTCAATGAGCAGTTCTTC. The encoded protein is CASSFTYKLAGELNEQFF.

The gene calls are TRBV20-1 and TRBJ1-5, with D unresolved. Germline CDR1 DFQATT, CDR2 SNEGSKA (reference sequence). Trimming stripped 0 bases from V and 4 bases from J, with 13 bases between. The CDR3 has 15 residues. CDR3 DNA: TGCAGTGCTAGAGATTCGGCCCGAGGGAATCAGCCCCAGCATTTT. This translates into CSARDSARGNQPQHF.

J is TRBJ1-4 and V is TRBV7-9, with a weak D call TRBD1 (6 bases). The germline V gene encodes CDR1 SEHNR and CDR2 FQNEAQ (reference sequence). Between the trimmed V and J ends, which lost 6 bases and 4 bases, there was a span of 24 bases. The CDR3 has 18 residues. In nucleotides, the CDR3 is TGTGCCAGCAGTTCTACGACACAACCCACAGGGTTTAATGAAAAACTGTTTTTT. This codes for CASSSTTQPTGFNEKLFF. The full variable domain, rest sourced from reference TRBV7-9 and TRBJ1-4, is DTGVSQNPRHKITKRGQNVTFRCDPISEHNRLYWYRQTLGQGPEFLTYFQNEAQLEKSRLLSDRFSAERPKGSFSTLEIQRTEQGDSAMYLCASSSTTQPTGFNEKLFFGSGTQLSVL.

The chain carries TRBV18 and TRBJ2-2; TRBD1 aligns across 7 bases. CDR3 length: 16 residues. Germline V CDR1 and CDR2: KGHSH, LQKENI. Trimming took 6 bases from V and 4 from J; bases not matched to a gene: 11. The CDR3 is CASSKIRDSLTGELFF. The CDR3 DNA is TGTGCCAGCTCGAAGATCAGGGACAGCCTCACCGGGGAGCTGTTTTTT.

V is TRBV5-6 and J is TRBJ1-1; D ambiguous. V dropped 0 bases and J dropped 1 base, with 13 bases sitting between them. This CDR3 has 16 amino acids. Germline loops: CDR1 SGHDT, CDR2 YYEEEE. The CDR3 sequence is CASSLEERDWNTEAFF. DNA of the CDR3: TGTGCCAGCAGCTTGGAAGAACGGGATTGGAACACTGAAGCTTTCTTT. The full variable domain, rest sourced from reference TRBV5-6 and TRBJ1-1, is DAGVTQSPTHLIKTRGQQVTLRCSPKSGHDTVSWYQQALGQGPQFIFQYYEEEERQRGNFPDRFSGHQFPNYSSELNVNALLLGDSALYLCASSLEERDWNTEAFFGQGTRLTVV.

This clonotype was counted at least ten times. The rearrangement links TRBV2 to TRBJ1-2; TRBD1 aligns across 7 bases. V lost 8 bases and J lost 4; bases outside the gene matches: 10. Per germline, CDR1 SNHLY and CDR2 FYNNEI. The CDR3 is 14 amino acids. In nucleotides, the CDR3 is TGTGCCAGCTCAACAGGGACAGTCGTCTATGGCTACACCTTC. Residues: CASSTGTVVYGYTF. The full variable domain, rest sourced from reference TRBV2 and TRBJ1-2, is EPEVTQTPSHQVTQMGQEVILRCVPISNHLYFYWYRQILGQKVEFLVSFYNNEISEKSEIFDDQFSVERPDGSNFTLKIRSTKLEDSAMYFCASSTGTVVYGYTFGSGTRLTVV.

As for this clonotype: A read error may explain this, as a much larger clone is one base away. This chain connects TRBV5-1 to TRBJ2-1; D might be TRBD1 (7 bases). The CDR3 totals 15 residues. The germline gives CDR1 SGHRS, CDR2 YFSETQ. The CDR3 DNA reads TGCGTCAGCAGCTTGGAGGGGGCCCCCTACAATGAGCAGTTCTTC. Protein sequence: CVSSLEGAPYNEQFF.

This clonotype appeared a few times. This chain uses TRBV12-5 with TRBJ1-1, with D possibly TRBD1 on 5 matching bases. The CDR3 is 21 amino acids. Germline V CDR1 and CDR2: LGHNT, FRNRAP. Trimming removed 0 bases at V and 2 bases at J, with 28 bases between. Here the CDR3 reads CASGLVSLRTQVGGFNTEAFF. The CDR3 DNA reads as TGTGCTAGTGGTTTGGTGTCACTTCGAACCCAGGTGGGGGGTTTTAACACTGAAGCTTTCTTT.

This clonotype occurred many times. J is TRBJ1-1 and V is TRBV5-6, with D unresolved. Trimming removed 4 bases from V and 6 bases from J, with 7 bases in between. Germline V gene data show CDR1 as SGHDT and CDR2 as YYEEEE. This CDR3 spans 11 amino acids. The CDR3 nucleotides are TGTGCCAGCAGCGCCCGGGCTGAAGCTTTCTTT. Translating gives CASSARAEAFF.

This clonotype was seen at least ten times. The chain has TRBV6-1 and TRBJ2-2, with a tentative D call TRBD1 (6 bases). CDR3 length equals 14 residues. Germline V lookup: CDR1 MNHNS, CDR2 SASEGT. V lost 5 bases to trimming and J lost 7 bases, with 14 bases between them. The chain's CDR3 is CASSPTDSGGELFF. The CDR3 nucleotides are TGTGCCAGCAGTCCTACGGACAGCGGCGGGGAGCTGTTTTTT.